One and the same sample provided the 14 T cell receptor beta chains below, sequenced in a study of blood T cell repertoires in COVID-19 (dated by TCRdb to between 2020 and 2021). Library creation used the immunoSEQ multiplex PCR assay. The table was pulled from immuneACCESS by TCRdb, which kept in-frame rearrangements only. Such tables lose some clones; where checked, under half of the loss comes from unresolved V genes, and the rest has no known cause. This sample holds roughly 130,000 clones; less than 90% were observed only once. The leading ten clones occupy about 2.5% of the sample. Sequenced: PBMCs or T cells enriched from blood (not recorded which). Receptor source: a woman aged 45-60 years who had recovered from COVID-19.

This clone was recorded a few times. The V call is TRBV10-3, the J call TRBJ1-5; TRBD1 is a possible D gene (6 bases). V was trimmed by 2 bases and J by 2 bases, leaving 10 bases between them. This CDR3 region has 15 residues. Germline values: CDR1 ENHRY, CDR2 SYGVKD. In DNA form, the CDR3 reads TGTGCCATCAGTGAGGACAGGAAGGGCAATCAGCCCCAGCATTTT. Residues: CAISEDRKGNQPQHF.

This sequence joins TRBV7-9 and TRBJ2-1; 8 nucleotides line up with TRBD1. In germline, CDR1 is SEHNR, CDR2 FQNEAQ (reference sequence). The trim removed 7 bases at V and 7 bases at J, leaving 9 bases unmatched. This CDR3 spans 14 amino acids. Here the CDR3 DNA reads TGTGCCAGCAACCTTCAGGGGGCGCAAAATGAGCAGTTCTTC. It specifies CASNLQGAQNEQFF.

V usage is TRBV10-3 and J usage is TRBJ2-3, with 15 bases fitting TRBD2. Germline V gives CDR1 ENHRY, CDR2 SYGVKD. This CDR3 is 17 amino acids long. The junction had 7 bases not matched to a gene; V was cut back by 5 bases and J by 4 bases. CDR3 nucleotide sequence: TGTGCCATCAGTAGGACTAGCGGGGGGGCCCGGTCAGATACGCAGTATTTT. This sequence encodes CAISRTSGGARSDTQYF.

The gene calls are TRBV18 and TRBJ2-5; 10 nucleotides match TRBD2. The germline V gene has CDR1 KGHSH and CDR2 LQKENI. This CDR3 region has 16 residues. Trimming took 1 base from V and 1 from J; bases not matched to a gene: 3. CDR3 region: CASSPRSGGAQETQYF. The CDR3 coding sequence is TGTGCCAGCTCACCACGCAGCGGGGGGGCCCAAGAGACCCAGTACTTC.

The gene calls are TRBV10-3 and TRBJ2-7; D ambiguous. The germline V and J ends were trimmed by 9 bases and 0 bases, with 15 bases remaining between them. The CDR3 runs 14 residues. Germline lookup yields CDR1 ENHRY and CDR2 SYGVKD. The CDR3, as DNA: TGTGCCATTTCCGACATGGCGAGCTCCTACGAGCAGTACTTC. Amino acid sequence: CAISDMASSYEQYF.

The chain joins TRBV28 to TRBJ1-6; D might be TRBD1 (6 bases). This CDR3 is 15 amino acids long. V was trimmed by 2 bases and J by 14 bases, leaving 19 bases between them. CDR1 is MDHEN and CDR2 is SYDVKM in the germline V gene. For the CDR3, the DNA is TGTGCCAGCAGTTTAAGCAACAGGGCCTTTGGGGCCCTCCACTTT. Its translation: CASSLSNRAFGALHF.

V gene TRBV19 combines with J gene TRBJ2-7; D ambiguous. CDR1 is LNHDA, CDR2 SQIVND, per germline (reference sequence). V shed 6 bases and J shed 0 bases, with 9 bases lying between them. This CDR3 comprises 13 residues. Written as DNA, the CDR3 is TGTGCCAGTAGACCAGACACCTCCTACGAGCAGTACTTC. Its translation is CASRPDTSYEQYF.

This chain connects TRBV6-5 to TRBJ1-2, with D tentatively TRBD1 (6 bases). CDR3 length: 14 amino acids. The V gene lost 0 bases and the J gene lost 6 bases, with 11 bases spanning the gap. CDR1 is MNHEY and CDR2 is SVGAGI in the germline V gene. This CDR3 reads CASSYSEGGNGYTF. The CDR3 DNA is TGTGCCAGCAGTTACTCGGAAGGGGGAAATGGCTACACCTTC.

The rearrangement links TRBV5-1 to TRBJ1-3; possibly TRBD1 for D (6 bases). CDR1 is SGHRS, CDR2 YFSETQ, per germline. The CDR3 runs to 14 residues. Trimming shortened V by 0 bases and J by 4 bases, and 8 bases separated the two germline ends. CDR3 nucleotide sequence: TGCGCCAGCAGCTTGGGGCAGGGGGGAAACACCATATATTTT. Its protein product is CASSLGQGGNTIYF.

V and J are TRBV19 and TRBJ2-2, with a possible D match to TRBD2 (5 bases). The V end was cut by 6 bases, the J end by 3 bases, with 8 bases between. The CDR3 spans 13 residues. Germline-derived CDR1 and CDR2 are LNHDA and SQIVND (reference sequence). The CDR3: CASRTGYTGELFF. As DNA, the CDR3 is TGTGCCAGTAGAACGGGGTACACCGGGGAGCTGTTTTTT.

The CDR3 reads CASSLESSGNTIYF. The DNA of the CDR3 is TGCGCCAGCAGCTTGGAGAGCTCTGGAAACACCATATATTTT. V usage is TRBV5-1 and J usage is TRBJ1-3; D not resolved. Trimming pared 0 bases from V and 0 bases from J, leaving 4 bases between. The CDR3 length is 14 residues. Germline V lookup: CDR1 SGHRS, CDR2 YFSETQ.

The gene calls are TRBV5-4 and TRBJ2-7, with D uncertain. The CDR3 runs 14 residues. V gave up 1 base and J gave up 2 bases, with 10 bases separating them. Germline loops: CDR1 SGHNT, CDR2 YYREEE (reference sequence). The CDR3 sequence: CASSLSFQTYEQYF. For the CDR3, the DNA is TGTGCCAGCAGCTTGTCCTTTCAGACCTACGAGCAGTACTTC.

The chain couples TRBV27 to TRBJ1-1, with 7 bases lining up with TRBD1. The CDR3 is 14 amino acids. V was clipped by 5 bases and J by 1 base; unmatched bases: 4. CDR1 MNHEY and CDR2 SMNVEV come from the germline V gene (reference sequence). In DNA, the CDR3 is TGTGCCAGCAGTCCCGGACAGGAGAACACTGAAGCTTTCTTT. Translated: CASSPGQENTEAFF.

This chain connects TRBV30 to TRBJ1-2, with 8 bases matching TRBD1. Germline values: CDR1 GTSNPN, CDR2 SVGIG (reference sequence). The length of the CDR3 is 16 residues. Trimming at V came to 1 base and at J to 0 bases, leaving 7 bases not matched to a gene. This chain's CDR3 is CAWSGATGQANYGYTF. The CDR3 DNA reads TGTGCCTGGAGTGGGGCCACGGGACAGGCTAACTATGGCTACACCTTC.